Shown below are 20 T cell receptor beta chains from a single sample sequenced in a study of regulatory and conventional T cells in RAG deficiency. The assay was immunoSEQ multiplex PCR, and TCRdb's table has in-frame clones only and misses some. The table records roughly 11,000 clones, approximately 94% of them present only once. The sorted regulatory T cells were CD4+, CD25-high and CD127-low, with genomic DNA sequenced. The sample also formed part of further work on regulatory T cells. That source adds: Primers: 52 TRBV forward and 13 TRBJ reverse.

The sequenced sample was CD127- CD25+ CD4+ Tregs sorted from blood. The source of these receptors is a human donor in good health.

The chain employs TRBV2 and TRBJ1-1, with 7 bases that match TRBD1. The CDR3 totals 12 residues. Losses at the gene ends were 6 bases for V and 7 bases for J; bases not matched to a gene: 5. Germline CDR1 reads SNHLY; CDR2 reads FYNNEI. CDR3 amino acids: CASSVGTVEAFF. CDR3 nucleotide sequence: TGTGCCAGCAGCGTCGGGACAGTTGAAGCTTTCTTT.

The chain carries TRBV11-2 and TRBJ2-5; D might be TRBD2 (6 bases). This CDR3 contains 13 residues. The germline gives CDR1 SGHAT, CDR2 FQNNGV. Trimming pared 5 bases from V and 4 bases from J, leaving 11 bases between. The CDR3 nucleotides are TGTGCCAGCAGCCGCGGGGAAATAGAGACCCAGTACTTC. Translating gives CASSRGEIETQYF. The variable domain in full, with the rest retrieved from reference TRBV11-2 and TRBJ2-5, is EAGVAQSPRYKIIEKRQSVAFWCNPISGHATLYWYQQILGQGPKLLIQFQNNGVVDDSQLPKDRFSAERLKGVDSTLKIQPAKLEDSAVYLCASSRGEIETQYFGPGTRLLVL.

The chain employs TRBV29-1 and TRBJ2-1; possibly TRBD2 for D (6 bases). Trimming shortened V by 4 bases and J by 2 bases, and 12 bases separated the two germline ends. Germline V gives CDR1 SQVTM, CDR2 ANQGSEA. The CDR3 has 14 residues. The CDR3 DNA reads TGCAGCGTTGTCGGGGGTACCCCCTACAATGAGCAGTTCTTC. Protein sequence: CSVVGGTPYNEQFF.

The chain employs TRBV5-5 and TRBJ2-3; perhaps TRBD2 as D (6 bases). V was cut by 2 bases and J by 2 bases, with 15 bases left in between. The CDR3 runs to 16 residues. Germline V CDR1 and CDR2: SGHKS, YYEKEE (reference sequence). CDR3 nucleotide sequence: TGTGCCAGCAGCTTACGGGTAGCGGTGAACACAGATACGCAGTATTTT. Amino acid sequence: CASSLRVAVNTDTQYF.

The V and J genes are TRBV25-1 and TRBJ2-4, with TRBD2 as a possible D gene (5 bases). The CDR3 loop spans 16 amino acids. CDR1 and CDR2 from the germline V gene are MGHDK and SYGVNS. Trimming shortened V by 5 bases and J by 7 bases, and 21 bases separated the two germline ends. This CDR3 is CASSPNRRPGGNIQYF. CDR3 in DNA: TGTGCCAGCAGTCCCAACCGGCGGCCCGGCGGGAACATTCAGTACTTC. Drawing the rest from reference TRBV25-1 and TRBJ2-4, the complete variable domain is EADIYQTPRYLVIGTGKKITLECSQTMGHDKMYWYQQDPGMELHLIHYSYGVNSTEKGDLSSESTVSRIRTEHFPLTLESARPSHTSQYLCASSPNRRPGGNIQYFGAGTRLSVL.

V is TRBV6-5 and J is TRBJ2-1, with D possibly being TRBD2 (6 bases). Germline V gene lookup returns CDR1 MNHEY and CDR2 SVGAGI. V was clipped by 2 bases and J by 5 bases, with 16 bases between them. The CDR3 sequence is 16 residues long. This CDR3 is CASSYRGGSIDNEQFF. Written as DNA, the CDR3 is TGTGCCAGCAGTTACCGAGGAGGGTCTATCGACAATGAGCAGTTCTTC.

This chain connects TRBV5-6 to TRBJ2-5; possible D gene TRBD2, 5 bases. CDR1 SGHDT and CDR2 YYEEEE come from the germline V gene. Trimming took 1 base from V and 7 from J, leaving 11 bases between them. The CDR3 sequence is 13 residues long. In DNA, the CDR3 is TGTGCCAGCAGCTTGTACGGGGTGGGGACCCAGTACTTC. It translates to CASSLYGVGTQYF.

This clone has only a few counts. The V gene is TRBV6-1, the J gene TRBJ1-4; D is perhaps TRBD1 (6 bases). Deletions cut 6 bases from V and 7 bases from J, with 6 bases between. CDR1 and CDR2 (germline): MNHNS, SASEGT. CDR3 size: 11 residues. In nucleotides, the CDR3 is TGTGCCAGCAGACAGGGTGAAAAACTGTTTTTT. As protein: CASRQGEKLFF.

The chain has TRBV9 and TRBJ2-1; 9 nucleotides line up with TRBD2. Trimming removed 0 bases from V and 4 bases from J; junction bases left unmatched: 2. CDR1 and CDR2 from the germline V gene are SGDLS and YYNGEE. The CDR3 has 15 residues. The CDR3 DNA sequence: TGTGCCAGCAGCGTAGAGGGACTAGCATACAATGAGCAGTTCTTC. Translated: CASSVEGLAYNEQFF. Supplemented by reference TRBV9 and TRBJ2-1, the full variable domain reads DSGVTQTPKHLITATGQRVTLRCSPRSGDLSVYWYQQSLDQGLQFLIQYYNGEERAKGNILERFSAQQFPDLHSELNLSSLELGDSALYFCASSVEGLAYNEQFFGPGTRLTVL.

The chain couples TRBV6-1 to TRBJ1-1; D is possibly TRBD1 (5 bases). CDR1 and CDR2 from the germline V gene are MNHNS and SASEGT. The length of the CDR3 is 14 residues. Trimming removed 1 base from V and 6 bases from J, with 12 bases in between. CDR3: CASSEGPRVAEAFF. The CDR3 DNA follows: TGTGCCAGCAGTGAAGGCCCCAGGGTGGCTGAAGCTTTCTTT.

The chain links TRBV6-1 to TRBJ2-3; 7 positions agree with TRBD2. V lost 6 bases and J lost 0; bases outside the gene matches: 6. The CDR3 runs 15 residues. Germline V gene lookup returns CDR1 MNHNS and CDR2 SASEGT. The CDR3 protein is CASRWEGPSTDTQYF. In DNA, the CDR3 is TGTGCCAGCAGATGGGAGGGGCCGAGCACAGATACGCAGTATTTT.

The chain combines TRBV7-9 with TRBJ1-3, with D hard to call. The CDR3 runs 10 residues. Germline CDR1 and CDR2: SEHNR and FQNEAQ (reference sequence). Trimming stripped 6 bases from V and 8 bases from J, with 5 bases between. The chain's CDR3 is CASSSDTIYF. DNA for the CDR3: TGTGCCAGCAGTTCAGACACCATATATTTT.

The chain uses TRBV6-6 and TRBJ2-3, with TRBD2 as a possible D gene (6 bases). CDR1 MNHNY and CDR2 SVGAGI come from the germline V gene (reference sequence). Trimming cost V 5 bases and J 6 bases, with 9 bases left between them. This CDR3 is built from 12 residues. The CDR3 is CASSARGDTQYF. The CDR3 nucleotides are TGTGCCAGCAGTGCCCGGGGGGATACGCAGTATTTT.

Details on this clone: The sample carries other DNA sequences with the same CDR3. This chain uses TRBV25-1 with TRBJ1-6; 9 bases are shared with TRBD1. V dropped 1 base and J dropped 10; count of bases not matched to a gene: 5. CDR1 and CDR2 (germline): MGHDK, SYGVNS. This CDR3 has 15 amino acids. The CDR3 DNA reads as TGTGCCAGCAGTGAATCCGGGACAGGGATCTCACCCCTCCACTTT. It translates to CASSESGTGISPLHF.

The chain has TRBV5-1 and TRBJ1-4; 7 bases map to TRBD1. Germline values: CDR1 SGHRS, CDR2 YFSETQ. V lost 4 bases, J lost 0 bases, and 6 bases stayed unmatched. The CDR3 has 16 amino acids. The CDR3 here is CASSPGQSPTNEKLFF. The CDR3 DNA is TGCGCCAGCAGCCCGGGACAGAGTCCAACTAATGAAAAACTGTTTTTT.

The gene calls are TRBV5-1 and TRBJ2-5; D ambiguous. Germline assignment: CDR1 SGHRS and CDR2 YFSETQ. This CDR3 is built from 11 residues. Trimming stripped 4 bases from V and 5 bases from J, with 6 bases between. CDR3 protein: CASSNTETQYF. In DNA, the CDR3 is TGCGCCAGCAGCAACACGGAGACCCAGTACTTC.

This clone appeared once. CDR3 coding DNA: TGTGCCAGCAGCTTGGCCGACAGGTTCTTCACTGAAGCTTTCTTT. Translating gives CASSLADRFFTEAFF. The V gene is TRBV5-4, the J gene TRBJ1-1, with D tentatively TRBD1 (6 bases). The germline gives CDR1 SGHNT, CDR2 YYREEE (reference sequence). The CDR3 totals 15 residues. Trimming took 0 bases from V and 4 from J, leaving 13 bases between them.

V usage is TRBV9 and J usage is TRBJ2-2; TRBD2 matches 7 bases. CDR1 is SGDLS and CDR2 is YYNGEE in the germline V gene. The CDR3 has 15 amino acids. V lost 1 base and J lost 4; bases outside the gene matches: 4. The CDR3, as DNA: TGTGCCAGCAGCGTACAACGGGGGGTCACCGGGGAGCTGTTTTTT. Translated: CASSVQRGVTGELFF.

The rearrangement joins TRBV25-1 to TRBJ2-1; TRBD2 matches 12 bases. Germline loops: CDR1 MGHDK, CDR2 SYGVNS. CDR3 length equals 17 residues. Unmatched junction bases numbered 10, after V lost 2 bases and J lost 8 bases. The CDR3 spells CASSEPPLLAGGDEQFF. The DNA of the CDR3 is TGTGCCAGCAGTGAACCCCCCCTACTAGCGGGGGGCGATGAGCAGTTCTTC.

The chain recombines TRBV7-9 with TRBJ2-7; 7 nucleotides match TRBD1. The length of the CDR3 is 18 residues. From germline, CDR1 is SEHNR and CDR2 FQNEAQ (reference sequence). With V trimmed by 5 bases and J by 2 bases, 18 bases remained unmatched. DNA of the CDR3: TGTGCCAGCAGCCCCAGCAAAATTCGGGACAGAGGAACCTACGAGCAGTACTTC. Translated, it gives CASSPSKIRDRGTYEQYF.